Here is one T cell receptor beta chain with its context. What it binds is unknown. This could be a read error, since a much larger clone is one nucleotide away. The sample originates from a study of T cells in Graves' hyperthyroidism and ophthalmopathy. Findings and caveats of the study: By a 13 V-J model, ophthalmopathy was set apart from stable hyperthyroidism. Ophthalmopathy was model-predicted a median about 6.9 months pre-onset.

Criteria for exclusion of patients were uncontrolled infection, other autoimmune disease, pregnancy or lactation. Diagnostic assessment was based on clinical symptoms, serum thyroxine and TRAb, thyroid ultrasound and orbital computed tomography. This CDR3 comprises 14 residues. Germline assignment: CDR1 SGHTA and CDR2 FQGNSA. The investigators amplified TCR beta CDR3 regions from RNA transcripts. First-round RT-PCR of the TCR CDR3 relied on the HTBI primer set. TCRdb processed the multiplex PCR reads anew with MiXCR; each CDR3 protein has one entry. The sample consists of approximately 700,000 distinct CDR3 sequences, roughly 46% of them appearing once.

This TCR was sampled from an adult man with Graves' disease, either hyperthyroidism or ophthalmopathy (not recorded which). The chain links TRBV7-2 to TRBJ1-2; 9 nucleotides agree with TRBD1. The sample consisted of peripheral blood or thyroid tissue (not recorded which). The CDR3 here is CAGSFTGTGQGDTF. The CDR3 DNA reads TGTGCCGGCAGTTTTACCGGGACAGGGCAAGGTGACACCTTC.